The clone carrying this TCR beta chain has a count of ten or more. Its antigen remains unknown. TCR beta CDR3 region amplification was performed from RNA transcripts. The HTBI primer set drove a first-round RT-PCR of the TCR CDR3. TCRdb itself ran the multiplex PCR reads through MiXCR, one entry per CDR3 protein. The sample holds roughly 570,000 distinct CDR3 sequences, more than 15% seen once. Subjects aged 18 to 65 presented with newly diagnosed hyperthyroidism of less than 2 months' duration. This record belongs to a study of T cells in Graves' hyperthyroidism and ophthalmopathy. Study at large: Upon initial diagnosis and before any treatment, peripheral blood was collected.

Study-level findings and limits: The model anticipated ophthalmopathy a median around six months pre-onset. Most clonotypes expanded in thyroid above 0.001 were likewise present in blood.

The CDR3 spans 14 residues. Germline V gene data show CDR1 as SGHTA and CDR2 as FQGNSA. V shed 2 bases and J 6 bases; nucleotides not matched to a gene: 7. The chain couples TRBV7-2 to TRBJ2-7; TRBD2 aligns across 7 bases. The sample comprised blood. The receptor comes from a woman aged 25 to 39 with Graves' hyperthyroidism. CDR3 in amino acids: CASSLRWEGLEQYF. The CDR3 bases are TGTGCCAGCAGCTTAAGGTGGGAGGGCCTCGAGCAGTACTTC.